This T cell receptor beta chain was sequenced for a study of OX40 agonist ivuxolimab in advanced cancers. Measured with immunoSEQ multiplex PCR; TCRdb has only the in-frame clones, and not every one. The sample includes approximately 76,000 clones, approximately 89% of them seen just once. The sequence came from an adult with an advanced solid tumor such as melanoma, head and neck, liver or kidney cancer. The sequencing here drew on CD4+ or CD8+ T cells sorted from blood, taken in a trial of the OX40 agonist ivuxolimab.

The CDR3 bases are TGTGCCAGCAGCGTAGACAGCGGGGGCTACGAGCAGTACTTC. Amino acid sequence: CASSVDSGGYEQYF. The chain combines TRBV9 with TRBJ2-7, with TRBD2 matching 8 bases. Per the germline V gene, CDR1 is SGDLS and CDR2 is YYNGEE. CDR3 length equals 14 residues. J lost 3 bases, V lost 0 bases, and 2 bases had no gene match.